These 23 T cell receptor beta chains originate from one sample sequenced in a study of blood T cell repertoires in COVID-19. Method: immunoSEQ multiplex PCR; TCRdb's copy keeps in-frame clones and lacks some. The sample lists 500,000 or so clones; approximately 86% were seen once. Sequenced input: PBMCs or T cells enriched from blood (not recorded which). The receptors originated from a woman in her late teens or twenties who had recovered from COVID-19.

This clone was seen a few times. The chain joins TRBV25-1 to TRBJ1-4; D not resolved. CDR3 size: 13 residues. Germline V gene lookup returns CDR1 MGHDK and CDR2 SYGVNS. Trimming took 7 bases from V and 6 from J, leaving 12 bases between them. The CDR3 loop reads CASNQALDEKLFF. As DNA, the CDR3 is TGTGCCAGCAATCAGGCGTTGGATGAAAAACTGTTTTTT.

This clone has more than one count but fewer than ten. This chain connects TRBV9 to TRBJ2-7, with 10 bases that match TRBD1. In germline, CDR1 is SGDLS, CDR2 YYNGEE. With 3 bases clipped from V and 5 bases from J, the junction kept 8 bases outside the gene matches. The CDR3 totals 15 residues. The CDR3 nucleotides are TGTGCCAGCAGCGCCCCGGGACAGGGGTCGAACGAGCAGTACTTC. It specifies CASSAPGQGSNEQYF.

The chain recombines TRBV30 with TRBJ1-5, with 7 bases identical to TRBD1. The CDR3 runs to 15 residues. Germline V lookup: CDR1 GTSNPN, CDR2 SVGIG (reference sequence). J was trimmed by 3 bases and V by 1 base; bases with no gene match: 6. CDR3 nucleotides: TGTGCCTGGAGTGGAGGGGGCATGGACAATCAGCCCCAGCATTTT. This codes for CAWSGGGMDNQPQHF.

The genes are TRBV9 and TRBJ2-1, with TRBD2 as a possible D gene (6 bases). V was shortened by 3 bases and J by 5 bases, with 15 bases between the two germline ends. The V gene's germline CDR1 is SGDLS and CDR2 YYNGEE. This CDR3 contains 15 residues. DNA for the CDR3: TGTGCCAGCAGCGGCCGGGACTTGCATCACAATGAGCAGTTCTTC. Its translation: CASSGRDLHHNEQFF. The complete variable domain, with remaining parts taken from reference TRBV9 and TRBJ2-1, reads DSGVTQTPKHLITATGQRVTLRCSPRSGDLSVYWYQQSLDQGLQFLIQYYNGEERAKGNILERFSAQQFPDLHSELNLSSLELGDSALYFCASSGRDLHHNEQFFGPGTRLTVL.

This clone has only one observation. This chain links TRBV5-6 with TRBJ1-2; D ambiguous. The CDR3 is 14 residues long. Trimming removed 0 bases from V and 3 bases from J, with 9 bases in between. Looked up from germline, CDR1 is SGHDT and CDR2 is YYEEEE. In DNA, the CDR3 is TGTGCCAGCAGCTTGGATGCGGGCTACTATGGCTACACCTTC. This sequence encodes CASSLDAGYYGYTF.

The CDR3 loop is CASSPDRDSWNSPLHF. For the CDR3, the DNA is TGTGCCAGCAGCCCGGACAGGGATAGTTGGAATTCACCCCTCCACTTT. The chain combines TRBV5-5 with TRBJ1-6; 8 nucleotides line up with TRBD1. Germline assignment: CDR1 SGHKS and CDR2 YYEKEE (reference sequence). The ends lost 4 bases at V and 7 bases at J; junction bases unmatched: 10. The CDR3 spans 16 residues.

The CDR3 region has the DNA TGTGCCAGCAGTTTATCCTCCGGGCAGCCCCAGCATTTT. Protein sequence: CASSLSSGQPQHF. V usage is TRBV6-5 and J usage is TRBJ1-5; no definite D call. Trimming stripped 4 bases from V and 7 bases from J, with 11 bases between. The CDR3 runs 13 residues. Germline V gene sequence: CDR1 MNHEY, CDR2 SVGAGI.

The chain combines TRBV28 with TRBJ1-1, with 9 bases identical to TRBD1. Germline V gene lookup returns CDR1 MDHEN and CDR2 SYDVKM. This CDR3 contains 15 residues. The ends lost 6 bases at V and 5 bases at J; junction bases unmatched: 10. CDR3 nucleotides: TGTGCCAGCAGCCCTCCGGGACAGGGAGGAACTGAAGCTTTCTTT. Translated, it gives CASSPPGQGGTEAFF.

This clone was counted a single time. The chain uses TRBV24-1 and TRBJ2-2; 11 nucleotides line up with TRBD1. This CDR3 contains 15 residues. The germline gives CDR1 KGHDR, CDR2 SFDVKD. V dropped 4 bases and J dropped 6; count of bases not matched to a gene: 3. The CDR3 nucleotides read TGTGCCACCAGTGACCCGGGACAGGGGGCCGGGGAGCTGTTTTTT. Protein product: CATSDPGQGAGELFF.

The chain carries TRBV5-4 and TRBJ2-2, with TRBD1 matching over 11 bases. Germline V gene data show CDR1 as SGHNT and CDR2 as YYREEE (reference sequence). Trimming took 4 bases from V and 4 from J; bases not matched to a gene: 6. The CDR3 is 16 residues long. The CDR3 loop is CASSPGQGASTGELFF. In DNA form, the CDR3 reads TGTGCCAGCAGCCCAGGACAGGGGGCGAGCACCGGGGAGCTGTTTTTT.

The rearrangement uses TRBV10-3 and TRBJ2-2; 14 bases match TRBD2. Germline CDR1 ENHRY, CDR2 SYGVKD. The CDR3 contains 18 residues. V lost 5 bases to trimming and J lost 6 bases; unmatched junction nucleotides: 11. The CDR3 DNA is TGTGCCATCAGTCGACTAGCGGGGGGGCTAGGTGGAGCCGGGGAGCTGTTTTTT. Translation: CAISRLAGGLGGAGELFF.

The chain uses TRBV12-3 or TRBV12-4 and TRBJ2-3; the D is unclear. Trimming stripped 8 bases from V and 6 bases from J, with 9 bases between. The length of the CDR3 is 11 residues. The CDR3 nucleotides are TGTGCCAGCCTATCCGGGGATACGCAGTATTTT. Translation: CASLSGDTQYF.

The chain carries TRBV2 and TRBJ2-3, with a tentative D call TRBD1 (6 bases). V was shortened by 3 bases and J by 0 bases, with 10 bases between the two germline ends. The CDR3 sequence is 15 residues long. Germline loops: CDR1 SNHLY, CDR2 FYNNEI. This CDR3 is CASSDGQTSTDTQYF. The CDR3 region has the DNA TGTGCCAGCAGTGACGGACAGACTAGCACAGATACGCAGTATTTT.

The chain joins TRBV30 to TRBJ2-7; 7 nucleotides match TRBD1. The germline CDR1 and CDR2 sequences are GTSNPN and SVGIG (reference sequence). The trim removed 3 bases at V and 7 bases at J, leaving 12 bases unmatched. The CDR3 sequence is 14 residues long. Here the CDR3 DNA reads TGTGCCTGGAGCCAGGGGGAAGTCACGGAAGAGCAGTACTTC. Translated: CAWSQGEVTEEQYF. Full variable domain (rest looked up from reference TRBV30 and TRBJ2-7): SQTIHQWPATLVQPVGSPLSLECTVEGTSNPNLYWYRQAAGRGLQLLFYSVGIGQISSEVPQNLSASRPQDRQFILSSKKLLLSDSGFYLCAWSQGEVTEEQYFGPGTRLTVT.

CDR3: CASGIQGPSYEQYF. The DNA for the CDR3 is TGTGCCAGCGGAATACAGGGGCCTTCCTACGAGCAGTACTTC. The gene calls are TRBV28 and TRBJ2-7, with 7 bases identical to TRBD1. Germline CDR1 is MDHEN and CDR2 is SYDVKM. With V trimmed by 8 bases and J by 1 base, 8 bases remained unmatched. The CDR3 length is 14 residues.

This clone was seen more than once but under ten times. CDR3 sequence: CASSAWGGNGYTF. The CDR3 DNA is TGCGCCAGCAGTGCATGGGGGGGGAATGGCTACACCTTC. The chain carries TRBV10-2 and TRBJ1-2; maybe TRBD1 (5 bases). CDR1 is WSHSY, CDR2 SAAADI, per germline. CDR3 length equals 13 residues. Trimming took off 4 bases at V and 6 bases at J, with 12 bases between the two ends.

The chain recombines TRBV5-6 with TRBJ1-1; 7 bases map to TRBD1. Trimming at V came to 2 bases and at J to 3 bases, leaving 10 bases not matched to a gene. The germline V gene has CDR1 SGHDT and CDR2 YYEEEE. The CDR3 runs to 16 residues. In DNA form, the CDR3 reads TGTGCCAGCAGCTTACTCCGGGACAGTTTCTACACTGAAGCTTTCTTT. This translates into CASSLLRDSFYTEAFF.

The genes are TRBV28 and TRBJ1-4, with D possibly matching TRBD1 (6 bases). There are 14 residues in the CDR3. With 2 bases removed from V and 8 bases from J, the gap between germline ends came to 12 bases. In germline, CDR1 is MDHEN, CDR2 SYDVKM. The CDR3 is CASSLQGLKEKLFF. The CDR3 region has the DNA TGTGCCAGCAGTTTACAGGGGTTAAAGGAAAAACTGTTTTTT.

The V and J genes are TRBV18 and TRBJ1-2; 8 nucleotides match TRBD1. J lost 4 bases, V lost 5 bases, and 3 bases had no gene match. The CDR3 contains 13 residues. Germline lookup yields CDR1 KGHSH and CDR2 LQKENI. The CDR3 DNA is TGTGCCAGCTCAACTGACAGGGGCTATGGCTACACCTTC. Translated: CASSTDRGYGYTF.

The chain has TRBV7-6 and TRBJ2-2; TRBD1 matches at 7 bases. Unmatched junction bases numbered 4, after V lost 6 bases and J lost 6 bases. The CDR3 is 13 amino acids. Germline CDR1 reads SGHVS; CDR2 reads FNYEAQ. The CDR3 DNA reads as TGTGCCAGCAGGGACACAGGGGCCGGGGAGCTGTTTTTT. Protein: CASRDTGAGELFF.

The gene calls are TRBV4-1 and TRBJ1-1; possible D gene TRBD1, 6 bases. V shed 5 bases and J shed 7 bases, with 20 bases lying between them. The length of the CDR3 is 15 residues. Looked up from germline, CDR1 is MGHRA and CDR2 is YSYEKL. As DNA, the CDR3 is TGCGCCAGCAGCAGGGAGACGGCAGGGGATGGTGAAGCTTTCTTT. Residues: CASSRETAGDGEAFF.

The chain employs TRBV27 and TRBJ2-7; possible D gene TRBD1, 5 bases. This CDR3 is built from 14 residues. In germline, CDR1 is MNHEY, CDR2 SMNVEV (reference sequence). Trimming pared 3 bases from V and 7 bases from J, leaving 16 bases between. The CDR3 loop is CASSLVAGKSEQYF. The DNA of the CDR3 is TGTGCCAGCAGTTTGGTGGCAGGGAAGAGTGAGCAGTACTTC.

This clone has a single count. The CDR3 sequence is CASSMGVGGGTEAFF. The DNA of the CDR3 is TGTGCCAGTAGTATGGGAGTTGGGGGGGGCACTGAAGCTTTCTTT. This chain links TRBV19 with TRBJ1-1; TRBD1 is a possible D gene (5 bases). Germline CDR1 and CDR2: LNHDA and SQIVND (reference sequence). The CDR3 totals 15 residues. The V gene lost 3 bases and the J gene lost 4 bases, with 15 bases spanning the gap.